This is a list of T cell receptor beta chains from one sample in a study of human T cells and chemical hapten exposure. From the RACE reads, TCRdb called clonotypes with MiXCR, one entry per CDR3 protein. The sample shows 95,000 to 150,000 distinct CDR3 sequences, over 9% of them seen only once. Sample: whole blood, taken in connection with sensitization to the hapten diphenylcyclopropenone (DPC). The receptors shown here come from a woman in her 50s with alopecia areata. Some clones in this sample may be carry-over from other donors' samples. The CDR3 runs from the conserved cysteine through the conserved F or W.

v_gene,CDR3aa
TRBV18,CASSPGTGVYNEQFF
TRBV28,CASSLGQGTQETQYF
TRBV12-3/TRBV12-4,CASGKGETQYF
TRBV30,CAWAPSNTEAFF
TRBV27,CASSSFSGGHAGELFF
TRBV19,CASTTGGMGGYTF
TRBV9,CASSVGTGNTEAFF
TRBV7-8,CASSTRRNSNQPQHF
TRBV5-1,CASSLTPTNTIYF
TRBV20-1,CSARSSIFLYNEQFF
TRBV4-3,CASMAQGSGDTQYF
TRBV6-1,CASDRSTGELFF
TRBV7-6,CASSLFAAGETQYF
TRBV5-1,CASSLEPEGPLHF
TRBV29-1,CSVEGAFYEQYF
TRBV20-1,CSATRDRGGEQYF
TRBV28,CASSQQVYEQYF
TRBV20-1,CSARSGGEPGADTQYF
TRBV6-6,CASSYNLGTRGNQPQHF
TRBV10-3,CAISESVTDTQYF
TRBV7-9,CASSLGTGASYEQYF
TRBV12-3/TRBV12-4,CASSCDINAFF
TRBV20-1,CSASSPVGITDTQYF